The T cell receptor beta chain described here comes from a study of shared clonotypes between healthy human individuals. The V gene's germline CDR1 is MNHNY and CDR2 SVGAGI (reference sequence). This CDR3 spans 11 amino acids. The V end lost 4 bases, the J end lost 7 bases, and 8 bases lay between the germline ends. Repertoires were generated with immunoSEQ multiplex PCR, while TCRdb's copy carries only in-frame clones and drops some. In the table there are approximately 980,000 clones, about 80% of which are singletons. Adults of Caucasian background living in Nashville, Tennessee made up all donors.

The sequencing sample was made of memory CD4+ T cells sorted from blood. Noted subset: CD45RA-negative fraction. The clonotype comes from a man aged 18-30 years in good health. The rearrangement links TRBV6-6 to TRBJ2-7; D remains ambiguous. The CDR3 DNA sequence: TGTGCCAGCAGTTCCCTTGTAGAGCAGTACTTC. Its translation is CASSSLVEQYF.